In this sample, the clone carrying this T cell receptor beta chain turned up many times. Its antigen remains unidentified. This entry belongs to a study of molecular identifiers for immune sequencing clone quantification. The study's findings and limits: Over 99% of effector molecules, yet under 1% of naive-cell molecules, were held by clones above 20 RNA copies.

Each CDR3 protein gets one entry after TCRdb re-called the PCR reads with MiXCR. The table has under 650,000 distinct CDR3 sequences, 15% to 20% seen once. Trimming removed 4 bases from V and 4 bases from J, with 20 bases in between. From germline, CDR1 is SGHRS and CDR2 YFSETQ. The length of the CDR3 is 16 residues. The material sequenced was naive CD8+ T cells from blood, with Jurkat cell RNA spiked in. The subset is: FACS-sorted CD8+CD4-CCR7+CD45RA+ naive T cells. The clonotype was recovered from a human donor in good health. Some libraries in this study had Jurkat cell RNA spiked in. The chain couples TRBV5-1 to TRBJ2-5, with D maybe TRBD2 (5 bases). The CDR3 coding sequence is TGCGCCAGCAGCGGAGGTACGGTGGCAGGTAGAGAGACCCAGTACTTC. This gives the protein CASSGGTVAGRETQYF.